This TCR beta chain was captured by sequencing in a study of cytomegalovirus exposure and HLA in healthy donors (dated by TCRdb to about 2017). Some background on the complete study: An earlier analysis of some 500 of the donors reported approximately 270 Gb of sequence data and some 120 million unique TCR beta sequences from about 200 million T cells. The T cell repertoires of some 670 subjects were profiled by immunosequencing and related to cytomegalovirus serostatus. Across 398 genotyped donors of the cohort, an average of 235,054 unique TCR beta nucleotide sequences per donor were sequenced, and approximately 17% of those sequences were non-productive. The study was designed to test whether signatures of past pathogen exposure could be identified by cataloging public T cell receptors. To predict cytomegalovirus infection status, the study combined high-throughput TCR immunosequencing, statistical association of individual TCRs with disease status, and machine learning. A later genetic analysis used genome-wide SNP genotypes for about 65% of the 666 donors, treating that subset as a discovery cohort. Alongside the repertoire data, information on donor age, sex, ethnicity and CMV serostatus was compiled. In an earlier analysis of several hundred of the donors, high-throughput TCR beta sequencing was used to judge whether each TCR beta V gene segment behaved as functional or pseudogenic. The number of typed donors differed by locus: about 629-630 for A, B, C, DRB1 and DQB1; roughly 510 for DQA1; around 610 for DPA1; and approximately 450 for DPB1. Every discovery cohort repertoire had been produced on one sequencing platform. Roughly 290 gigabases of sequencing data and around 90 million unique TCR sequences made up an early release that covered about 640 HLA-typed donors. In the later analysis, no new phenotypic data were used to find candidate immune exposures; instead, reliance was placed on TCR beta sequences and their occurrence across donors. A few DR-DQ haplotypes were treated as single units for association and clustering because of strong linkage in the cohort. Among the roughly 410 genotyped donors, approximately 77% belonged to the genetic ancestry cluster associated with self-reported Caucasian donors. A later analysis re-analyzed previously published TCR beta repertoires from 666 donors and added high-resolution HLA genotyping to study TCR occurrence patterns. In addition to the first cohort of 666 subjects, a separate validation cohort of some 120 different subjects was used. Both class I and class II loci were covered by HLA typing, at four-digit resolution. Study-level results and caveats: When HLA alleles, especially DR and DQ, strongly co-occurred, TCR associations were difficult to assign to individual alleles. In a later analysis, TCR association rates were found to vary across HLA loci, with the most associated TCRs seen for DRB1 alleles and the fewest for HLA-C alleles. According to a later analysis, parvovirus B19, influenza, CMV and Epstein-Barr virus appeared linked to several top co-occurrence clusters. The earlier analysis of fewer than 750 of the donors excluded around 17 rarely observed V segments, including chromosome 9 orphons, because counts were too low. An association between a missense DCLRE1C variant and V-gene and J-gene trimming of TCR beta chains was found in a later genetic analysis and replicated in an independent cohort. Most TCR sequences were seen in very few donors, while some public TCRs were found in many individuals. In a later analysis, 16,951 TCR beta sequences were associated with specific HLA alleles at a false discovery rate of 0.05. In vitro tests confirmed that a few of the cytomegalovirus-associated TCR beta chains recognize cytomegalovirus antigens. Because HLA typing was missing for some donors at each locus, association tests included only the typed subset. The classifier was reported to diagnose cytomegalovirus status with high specificity and sensitivity in both the original cohort and the validation cohort. Compared with equally common non-associated chains, HLA-associated TCR beta chains in a later analysis were more clonally expanded and had lower generation probabilities. A total of 150 to 200 TCR beta chains were listed by the study as associated with cytomegalovirus. The cohort was sequenced for TCR beta chains only, and without alpha or paired-chain data the features that could be detected were limited. In an earlier analysis of some 500 of the donors, most TCR beta V segments were observed in productive rearrangements about 90% or about 30% of the time, broadly matching IMGT annotations. A further reported finding was that TCR beta sequences accurately predicted the HLA-A and HLA-B alleles for most subjects in the first cohort. The authors suggested that the approach could potentially be generalized to other disease states and immunological phenotypes. The sequencing pipeline was judged likely to have produced a cluster of highly shared sequence variants as a technical artifact. According to a later analysis, most CMV-associated TCR beta chains appeared to be HLA-restricted, and the HLA associations seemed to be driven largely by CMV exposure. Presence/absence analyses assumed roughly uniform sequencing depth across donors, an assumption that may not hold. In a later genetic analysis, fewer N-insertions in productive TCRs were reported among donors in an Asian-associated ancestry cluster than the roughly 700-donor mean. The only immune exposure information available for the cohort was CMV serostatus. Linkage disequilibrium might explain the correlated functional status among segregating V segments, but an unknown experimental factor could not be excluded.

The cohort was made up of approximately 700 healthy bone marrow donors. At the time of sampling, every cohort member was nominally healthy, though immune exposures that went unrecorded were likely present. The donor tested CMV seropositive, placing the donor among the 250 to 350 seropositive members of the cohort. A peripheral blood sample was provided by each donor, and peripheral blood mononuclear cells were used for TCR beta sequencing. Genomic DNA was extracted from the blood cell samples with the Qiagen DNeasy Blood Extraction Kit. As regards this clone: What antigen it recognizes has not been identified. Within one base of it there is no much larger clone, and no base qualities were kept.

Library construction relied on the immunoSEQ multiplex PCR assay. A mixture of 60 forward primers for TCR Vbeta segments and 13 reverse primers for TCR Jbeta segments was used in the multiplex PCR. The CDR3 region of rearranged TCR beta genes was amplified from genomic DNA by a multiplex PCR assay. On the Illumina HiSeq System, the amplified TCR beta libraries were sequenced as 87-base-pair reads. For the original study's pipeline: A later analysis counted approximately 74 million unique TCR beta chains across the 670 or so repertoires, and around 9.9 million of these chains were shared by at least two donors. A nearest-neighbor algorithm error-corrected the raw reads and collapsed the reads into unique sequences, merging closely related sequences to remove PCR and sequencing errors. CDR3 sequences were aligned to IMGT reference sequences to assign V, D and J gene segments. For a sequence to be retained, at least a six-nucleotide match to both a V gene segment and a J gene segment was required. A rearrangement was called productive if the CDR3 had no stop codons and remained in frame with V and J, and every other rearrangement was called non-productive. CDR3 was defined according to IMGT convention as the region running from the second conserved V-encoded cysteine to the conserved J-encoded phenylalanine. Sequences without an unambiguous match to a single V gene segment were excluded from the earlier analysis of 450 to 650 of the donors. An earlier analysis of under 750 of the donors called V segments functional above 56.7% productive rearrangements and segregating when the between-donor standard deviation exceeded 5%. A statistical classification framework was built for diagnosing cytomegalovirus status from the catalog of TCR beta chain sequences. A later analysis assigned V and J genes by comparing TCR nucleotide sequences with IMGT/GENE-DB human TR gene sequences. Using the TCRdist pipeline, a later analysis assigned CDR3 sequences along with most-parsimonious VDJ recombination scenarios. In a later analysis, each TCR beta chain was defined by its CDR3 amino acid sequence together with its V-gene family, and reads lacking a unique V-gene family were excluded. A later analysis removed 592 highly shared, low-generation-probability nucleotide sequences to deal with suspected cross-contamination and a sequencing artifact. For each public chain, a later analysis derived a clonal expansion index from normalized ranks of inferred template counts within each repertoire. In a later analysis, generation probabilities were computed using a VDJ recombination model fitted to out-of-frame rearrangements, and the results were checked against IGoR. In a later analysis, hypergeometric tests were used to score TCR-TCR, TCR-HLA and TCR-CMV co-occurrence, with a repertoire-size bias correction applied to TCR pairs. A later analysis estimated false discovery rates by permuting HLA or CMV assignments 20 times. A later analysis grouped co-occurring TCRs with DBSCAN, adding TCRdist sequence similarity when clustering within HLA-allele-positive subsets. Repertoires with fewer than 30,000 or more than 120,000 public chains were left out of co-occurrence clustering, as were five repertoires with anomalous nucleotide sharing. The source is immuneACCESS, and TCRdb retained only in-frame sequences with V and J called. Part of the clones is not carried over; for the studies checked, unresolved V genes explain less than half of this, and the remainder is unexplained. The V and J calls and the clone size are those of that table, but D and trimming were determined from the DNA. This sample comprises more than 85,000 clones, 76% of them detected only once. More than 8% of the sample lies in the top ten.

The source material was PBMCs. This receptor was taken from a man aged 40-50 years in good health and CMV-seropositive.

In nucleotides, the sequence is TGTGCCAGTAAGGGGGACAGGAACACCGGGGAGCTGTTTTTT. Protein translation: CASKGDRNTGELFF. The rearranged segments are TRBV19 and TRBJ2-2, with 7 junctional bases fitting TRBD1. Unmatched junction bases come to 3, with V trimmed by 7 bases and J by 1 base. CDR1 LNHDA and CDR2 SQIVND are derived from the germline V gene (reference sequence). From the cysteine up to the phenylalanine, the CDR3 has a length of 14 residues. Solely the CDR3 DNA is kept, with 42 bases framed from the first base.